The 11 T cell receptor beta chains listed next were all sequenced from one sample in a study of blood T cell repertoires in COVID-19. TCRdb's table, derived via immunoSEQ multiplex PCR, lists solely in-frame clones and lacks some. Of 60,000 or so clones in the sample, 65% to 90% were seen once. Specimen: peripheral blood. The receptors stem from a human donor in a cohort sampled during active COVID-19.

This rearrangement joins TRBV29-1 to TRBJ2-3, with TRBD2 identical over 13 bases. Germline V lookup: CDR1 SQVTM, CDR2 ANQGSEA. The CDR3 totals 15 residues. With V trimmed by 6 bases and J by 7 bases, 10 bases remained unmatched. For the CDR3, the DNA is TGCAGCGTGGATACTAGCGGGGGGGGTGGGAATACGCAGTATTTT. Protein: CSVDTSGGGGNTQYF.

This sequence joins TRBV6-6 and TRBJ2-7; D uncertain. V was trimmed by 6 bases and J by 4 bases, leaving 16 bases between them. Germline values: CDR1 MNHNY, CDR2 SVGAGI (reference sequence). The CDR3 spans 14 residues. The CDR3 coding sequence is TGTGCCAGCAGGGTCGGTGGATTCGGGTACGAGCAGTACTTC. It codes for CASRVGGFGYEQYF.

The genes are TRBV6-2 or TRBV6-3 and TRBJ1-1, with D maybe TRBD1 (5 bases). Trimming pared 6 bases from V and 1 base from J, leaving 15 bases between. The CDR3 length is 15 residues. Per the germline V gene, CDR1 is MNHEY and CDR2 is SVGEGT. The CDR3 nucleotides are TGTGCCAGCAGCGACACCGGGACTGAGAACACTGAAGCTTTCTTT. Amino acid sequence: CASSDTGTENTEAFF.

The chain carries TRBV9 and TRBJ2-7; TRBD2 agrees at 9 bases. Per the germline V gene, CDR1 is SGDLS and CDR2 is YYNGEE. This CDR3 comprises 12 residues. CDR3 residues: CARLAGTYEQYF. The CDR3, as DNA: TGTGCGCGTCTAGCGGGGACCTACGAGCAGTACTTC.

In its sample, this clone was seen a few times. The chain is built from TRBV9 and TRBJ2-1, with 8 bases that match TRBD1. Per the germline V gene, CDR1 is SGDLS and CDR2 is YYNGEE. The CDR3 sequence is 14 residues long. Trimming at V came to 3 bases and at J to 9 bases, leaving 8 bases not matched to a gene. The CDR3 protein is CASSEDRGGREQFF. The CDR3 DNA reads as TGTGCCAGCAGCGAAGACAGGGGCGGGCGTGAGCAGTTCTTC.

This chain links TRBV19 with TRBJ2-3, with D maybe TRBD2 (5 bases). The germline V and J ends were trimmed by 6 bases and 3 bases, with 10 bases remaining between them. The CDR3 covers 13 residues. Germline CDR1 is LNHDA and CDR2 is SQIVND (reference sequence). CDR3 sequence reads: CASRPLGTDTQYF. The CDR3 DNA is TGTGCCAGTAGGCCACTAGGAACAGATACGCAGTATTTT.

On this clone itself: Its ends do not fully match the called genes, so a read error is possible. Distinct nucleotide sequences in the sample also encode this CDR3. This rearrangement joins TRBV15 to TRBJ2-1, with 8 bases that match TRBD1. Germline V lookup: CDR1 LNHNV, CDR2 YYDKDF (reference sequence). The CDR3 covers 13 residues. CDR3 sequence reads: CATSRDRNNEQFF. CDR3 nucleotides: TGTGCTACCAGCAGGGACAGGAACAATGAGCAGTTCTTC. Full variable domain (rest looked up from reference TRBV15 and TRBJ2-1): DAMVIQNPRYQVTQFGKPVTLSCSQTLNHNVMYWYQQKSSQAPKLLFHYYDKDFNNEADTPDNFQSRRPNTSFCFLDIRSPGLGDTAMYLCATSRDRNNEQFFGPGTRLTVL.

The chain links TRBV7-2 to TRBJ2-5, with 7 bases identical to TRBD2. The germline V gene encodes CDR1 SGHTA and CDR2 FQGNSA. Trimming at V came to 1 base and at J to 2 bases, leaving 7 bases not matched to a gene. The CDR3 has 16 amino acids. The CDR3 here is CASSLVWASGQETQYF. In DNA form, the CDR3 reads TGTGCCAGCAGCTTAGTATGGGCTAGCGGACAAGAGACCCAGTACTTC.

The V and J genes are TRBV24-1 and TRBJ1-5, with D maybe TRBD1 (5 bases). This CDR3 spans 15 amino acids. Trimming stripped 9 bases from V and 2 bases from J, with 16 bases between. In germline, CDR1 is KGHDR, CDR2 SFDVKD. CDR3 region: CATRPSAGGNQPQHF. For the CDR3, the DNA is TGTGCCACCCGCCCATCCGCGGGGGGCAATCAGCCCCAGCATTTT.

V gene TRBV10-3 combines with J gene TRBJ1-4; 8 bases are a match to TRBD1. This CDR3 has 14 amino acids. With 10 bases clipped from V and 0 bases from J, the junction kept 4 bases outside the gene matches. CDR1 and CDR2 from the germline V gene are ENHRY and SYGVKD. CDR3 sequence (DNA): TGTGCCACTAGACAGGGGCCAACTAATGAAAAACTGTTTTTT. This sequence encodes CATRQGPTNEKLFF.

The chain employs TRBV9 and TRBJ1-1, with a tentative D call TRBD1 (5 bases). Trimming pared 4 bases from V and 5 bases from J, leaving 15 bases between. The CDR3 runs to 14 residues. Germline lookup yields CDR1 SGDLS and CDR2 YYNGEE. CDR3 DNA: TGTGCCAGCAGCCCCTCGGGGGGAGAGACTGAAGCTTTCTTT. Its translation is CASSPSGGETEAFF.